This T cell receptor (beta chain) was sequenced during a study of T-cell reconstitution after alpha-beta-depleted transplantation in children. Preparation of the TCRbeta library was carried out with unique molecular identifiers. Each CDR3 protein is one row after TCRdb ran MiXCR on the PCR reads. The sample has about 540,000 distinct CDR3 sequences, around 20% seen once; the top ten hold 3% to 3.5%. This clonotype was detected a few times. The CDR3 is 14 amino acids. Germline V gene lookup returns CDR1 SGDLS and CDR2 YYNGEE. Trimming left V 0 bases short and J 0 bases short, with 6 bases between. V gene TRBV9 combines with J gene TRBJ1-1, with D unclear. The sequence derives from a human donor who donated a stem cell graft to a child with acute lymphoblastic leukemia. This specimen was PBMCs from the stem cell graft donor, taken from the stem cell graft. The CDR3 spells CASSVADLNTEAFF. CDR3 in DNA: TGTGCCAGCAGCGTAGCGGACCTGAACACTGAAGCTTTCTTT. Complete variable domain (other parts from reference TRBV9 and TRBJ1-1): DSGVTQTPKHLITATGQRVTLRCSPRSGDLSVYWYQQSLDQGLQFLIQYYNGEERAKGNILERFSAQQFPDLHSELNLSSLELGDSALYFCASSVADLNTEAFFGQGTRLTVV.